This T cell receptor beta chain was observed in a study of Ad26.COV2.S vaccination and SARS-CoV-2 variants. The CDR3 is made up of 12 amino acids. V was pared by 2 bases and J by 7 bases, with 11 bases between. Germline CDR1 and CDR2: GTSNPN and SVGIG (reference sequence). Treatment indicated: some 20 received Ad26.COV2.S at low or high dose, single or two shots; 5 received placebo; per-sample allocation not given. It was on day 63 after the first vaccine or placebo injection that samples were taken. The protocol was immunoSEQ multiplex PCR, while the TCRdb copy is restricted to in-frame clones and leaves out a portion. The data show about 350,000 clones, with 88% seen just once and approximately 5.9% held by the top ten.

The starting material was peripheral blood, obtained in a trial of Ad26.COV2.S vaccine versus placebo. The chain employs TRBV30 and TRBJ1-2, with a weak D call TRBD1 (6 bases). This TCR derives from a person aged 18-60 years who received the Ad26.COV2.S COVID-19 vaccine or a placebo. CDR3 in DNA: TGTGCCTGGAGTCACAGGGTAGCTGGCTACACCTTC. Translated, it gives CAWSHRVAGYTF.